The 19 T cell receptor beta chains in this list originate from one sample, sequenced in a study of Graves' ophthalmopathy and Graves' hyperthyroidism. Transcripts of RNA were the source for amplifying TCR beta CDR3 regions. An opening RT-PCR round employed HTBI primers and preceded a second-round multiplex PCR. MiXCR, applied by TCRdb to the multiplex PCR reads, yields one record per CDR3 protein. The sample shows about 740,000 distinct CDR3 sequences, 40% of them seen only once. Sequencing was done on a sample of peripheral blood. The receptor set was obtained from an adult man with Graves' ophthalmopathy.

The sample holds many counts of this clonotype. This chain connects TRBV20-1 to TRBJ2-5; tentative D call: TRBD1 (6 bases). The V and J ends lost 1 base and 5 bases respectively, with 11 bases between them. This CDR3 spans 13 amino acids. Germline loops: CDR1 DFQATT, CDR2 SNEGSKA (reference sequence). The CDR3 here is CSARGRGWETQYF. The CDR3 DNA follows: TGCAGTGCTAGAGGCAGGGGATGGGAGACCCAGTACTTC.

The gene calls are TRBV27 and TRBJ2-7, with unresolved D. The CDR3 extends over 11 amino acids. V lost 10 bases and J lost 5, with 12 bases in between. Germline CDR1 MNHEY, CDR2 SMNVEV (reference sequence). The CDR3 coding sequence is TGTGCCATTACTCGCCGGCACGAGCAGTACTTC. Translating it yields CAITRRHEQYF.

The chain has TRBV2 and TRBJ1-6; no clear D gene. V was shortened by 6 bases and J by 4 bases, with 10 bases between the two germline ends. Germline loops: CDR1 SNHLY, CDR2 FYNNEI. This CDR3 contains 14 residues. CDR3 amino acids: CASRADGYNSPLHF. Written as DNA, the CDR3 is TGTGCCAGCAGGGCGGACGGATATAATTCACCCCTCCACTTT.

The V call is TRBV11-2, the J call TRBJ2-7; D might be TRBD1 (5 bases). The CDR3 is 13 residues long. Germline-derived CDR1 and CDR2 are SGHAT and FQNNGV. The ends were cut back, 8 bases at V and 2 bases at J, with 13 bases in the middle. The CDR3 spells CASSPGHPYEQYF. The DNA of the CDR3 is TGTGCCAGCTCACCAGGACACCCCTACGAGCAGTACTTC. The full variable domain, completed using reference TRBV11-2 and TRBJ2-7, is EAGVAQSPRYKIIEKRQSVAFWCNPISGHATLYWYQQILGQGPKLLIQFQNNGVVDDSQLPKDRFSAERLKGVDSTLKIQPAKLEDSAVYLCASSPGHPYEQYFGPGTRLTVT.

The chain recombines TRBV7-2 with TRBJ2-2, with a possible D match to TRBD1 (5 bases). Per germline, CDR1 SGHTA and CDR2 FQGNSA. The CDR3 spans 16 residues. V shed 3 bases and J shed 0 bases, with 11 bases lying between them. The CDR3 nucleotides are TGTGCCAGCAGCTTCCCCCAAGGGGCGAACACCGGGGAGCTGTTTTTT. It codes for CASSFPQGANTGELFF.

This chain joins TRBV20-1 and TRBJ1-1, with a tentative D call TRBD1 (6 bases). Germline-derived CDR1 and CDR2 are DFQATT and SNEGSKA (reference sequence). The CDR3 runs to 17 residues. Trimming cost V 2 bases and J 0 bases, with 19 bases left between them. DNA of the CDR3: TGCAGTGCTAGACCGAACTCAGGGGTTTATATGAACACTGAAGCTTTCTTT. Encoded protein: CSARPNSGVYMNTEAFF.

This clonotype appeared a few times. The genes are TRBV2 and TRBJ2-7, with a weak D call TRBD1 (5 bases). Germline V gene sequence: CDR1 SNHLY, CDR2 FYNNEI. Trimming left V 5 bases short and J 0 bases short, with 11 bases between. The CDR3 length is 14 residues. The CDR3 DNA reads TGTGCCAGCAGTCAGGGTCCTTACTCCTACGAGCAGTACTTC. Translated: CASSQGPYSYEQYF.

V gene TRBV2 combines with J gene TRBJ2-7; D is ambiguous. The CDR3 has 12 residues. Germline loops: CDR1 SNHLY, CDR2 FYNNEI. CDR3 sequence reads: CARVHGTYEQYF. In nucleotides, the CDR3 is TGTGCTAGAGTCCACGGAACCTACGAGCAGTACTTC.

A remark on this clonotype: The germline gene is not matched at one end of the junction; a read error may be the cause. V usage is TRBV10-3 and J usage is TRBJ2-7; the match to TRBD1 covers 10 bases. This CDR3 contains 17 residues. Germline CDR1 reads ENHRY; CDR2 reads SYGVKD. The DNA for the CDR3 is TGTGCCAGCAGTTACTCTTATCCGGGACAGGGGACTTACGAGCAGTACTTC. Its protein product is CASSYSYPGQGTYEQYF.

The sample holds many counts of this clonotype. This chain uses TRBV15 with TRBJ1-6, with TRBD1 matching 7 bases. CDR3 length: 18 residues. V lost 0 bases and J lost 6; bases outside the gene matches: 11. In germline, CDR1 is LNHNV, CDR2 YYDKDF (reference sequence). The CDR3 DNA sequence: TGTGCCACCAGCAGAGAGGGTGGAGCAGGGGGTCGTAATTCACCCCTCCACTTT. This codes for CATSREGGAGGRNSPLHF.

This clonotype was counted many times. The J gene is TRBJ2-2, the V gene TRBV24-1, with D uncertain. Germline lookup yields CDR1 KGHDR and CDR2 SFDVKD. The CDR3 extends over 16 amino acids. With 3 bases removed from V and 0 bases from J, the gap between germline ends came to 10 bases. CDR3 region: CATSDPALSNTGELFF. The CDR3 DNA sequence: TGTGCCACCAGTGATCCCGCCCTCTCGAACACCGGGGAGCTGTTTTTT.

The J gene is TRBJ2-7, the V gene TRBV5-1, with 8 bases matching TRBD2. Trimming took 4 bases from V and 2 from J; bases not matched to a gene: 11. The CDR3 spans 16 residues. CDR1 SGHRS and CDR2 YFSETQ come from the germline V gene. This CDR3 is CASSPNPSGRTYEQYF. CDR3 nucleotide sequence: TGCGCCAGCAGCCCCAACCCTAGCGGGCGAACCTACGAGCAGTACTTC.

The chain joins TRBV19 to TRBJ1-5; tentative D call: TRBD1 (6 bases). The V end lost 8 bases, the J end lost 5 bases, and 16 bases lay between the germline ends. Germline V lookup: CDR1 LNHDA, CDR2 SQIVND (reference sequence). CDR3 size: 14 residues. The CDR3 sequence: CASGIQGLDQPQHF. In DNA form, the CDR3 reads TGTGCCAGTGGGATACAGGGTCTGGATCAGCCCCAGCATTTT.

The V call is TRBV25-1, the J call TRBJ1-2; TRBD1 might be the D (5 bases). V lost 8 bases and J 8 bases, leaving 21 bases between the germline ends. The CDR3 sequence is 14 residues long. Germline assignment: CDR1 MGHDK and CDR2 SYGVNS. The CDR3 is CASLPSKGDGGYTF. As DNA, the CDR3 is TGTGCCAGCCTTCCTTCAAAAGGGGATGGAGGCTACACCTTC.

The rearrangement links TRBV7-2 to TRBJ1-2; D is unclear. The germline gives CDR1 SGHTA, CDR2 FQGNSA. The length of the CDR3 is 12 residues. V was pared by 2 bases and J by 8 bases, with 9 bases between. The CDR3, as DNA: TGTGCCAGCAGCTTATTCTCGGAGGGCTACACCTTC. It yields the protein CASSLFSEGYTF.

This clonotype was found a few times. The rearrangement joins TRBV5-8 to TRBJ2-7; no definite D call. CDR1 and CDR2 from the germline V gene are SGHTS and YDEGEE. V lost 3 bases, J lost 3 bases, and 4 bases lay in between. The CDR3 length is 11 residues. The CDR3, as DNA: TGTGCCAGCAGCTATTACTACGAGCAGTACTTC. This codes for CASSYYYEQYF. Using reference TRBV5-8 and TRBJ2-7 for the parts outside the CDR3, the full variable domain is EAGVTQSPTHLIKTRGQQATLRCSPISGHTSVYWYQQALGLGLQFLLWYDEGEERNRGNFPPRFSGRQFPNYSSELNVNALELEDSALYLCASSYYYEQYFGPGTRLTVT.

About this clonotype itself: A read error may account for a junction end that differs from germline. The chain is built from TRBV7-6 and TRBJ1-1; weak D call: TRBD1 (5 bases). Germline-derived CDR1 and CDR2 are SGHVS and FNYEAQ. The length of the CDR3 is 14 residues. CDR3 DNA sequence: TGTGCCTGCAGCTTAGGACAAATGAACACTGAAGCTTTCTTT. Protein sequence: CACSLGQMNTEAFF. Drawing the rest from reference TRBV7-6 and TRBJ1-1, the complete variable domain is GAGVSQSPRYKVTKRGQDVALRCDPISGHVSLYWYRQALGQGPEFLTYFNYEAQQDKSGLPNDRFSAERPEGSISTLTIQRTEQRDSAMYRCACSLGQMNTEAFFGQGTRLTVV.

This sequence joins TRBV20-1 and TRBJ2-5; tentative D call: TRBD1 (5 bases). Trimming cost V 0 bases and J 2 bases, with 10 bases left between them. The CDR3 sequence is 14 residues long. Germline CDR1 reads DFQATT; CDR2 reads SNEGSKA (reference sequence). The CDR3 region has the DNA TGCAGTGCTAGAGATTTCCAGGGTCAAGAGACCCAGTACTTC. Translated: CSARDFQGQETQYF.

The chain recombines TRBV2 with TRBJ1-2; D is uncertain. CDR1 and CDR2 (germline): SNHLY, FYNNEI. The CDR3 is 13 amino acids. The germline V and J ends were trimmed by 5 bases and 6 bases, with 13 bases remaining between them. The chain's CDR3 is CASSIHPTDGYTF. In DNA, the CDR3 is TGTGCCAGCAGTATCCATCCTACGGATGGCTACACCTTC.